The 24 T cell receptor beta chains below come from one sample, sequenced in a study of spatial heterogeneity in lung cancer. TCRdb independently ran MiXCR on the 5' RACE reads; one entry per CDR3 protein. The data contain tens of thousands of distinct CDR3 sequences, roughly 7% of them singletons. Time point defined: sample taken at primary tumor resection. The authors sequenced whole RNA from tumor, nontumor lung or frozen PBMC without sorting. The sequenced sample was PBMCs, obtained at surgery. These receptors all stem from a female donor with early-stage non-small cell lung cancer.

This clonotype was counted many times. The V and J genes are TRBV21-1 and TRBJ1-5. TRBV21-1 represents a pseudogene. The CDR3 is made up of 18 amino acids. The CDR3 protein is CASSQRRARENSNQPQHF. CDR3 nucleotides: TGTGCCAGCAGCCAACGGAGGGCGAGGGAAAATAGCAATCAGCCCCAGCATTTT.

This clonotype was detected many times. This rearrangement joins TRBV7-2 to TRBJ2-2, with TRBD2 matching 12 bases. Germline V lookup: CDR1 SGHTA, CDR2 FQGNSA. With V trimmed by 7 bases and J by 6 bases, 3 bases remained unmatched. The CDR3 has 14 residues. CDR3 nucleotide sequence: TGTGCCAGCACCCTAGCGGGGGGGGCCGGGGAGCTGTTTTTT. Amino acids: CASTLAGGAGELFF.

In its sample, this clonotype was seen many times. The rearrangement links TRBV4-3 to TRBJ2-7; D remains ambiguous. This CDR3 is 14 amino acids long. The germline gives CDR1 LGHNA, CDR2 YSLEER. The V and J ends lost 0 bases and 3 bases respectively, with 9 bases between them. CDR3 nucleotide sequence: TGCGCCAGCAGCCAAGAATGGGGTGACTACGAGCAGTACTTC. Protein product: CASSQEWGDYEQYF.

This clonotype was recorded at least ten times. The V and J genes are TRBV29-1 and TRBJ2-1, with D perhaps TRBD1 (5 bases). Germline V gene data show CDR1 as SQVTM and CDR2 as ANQGSEA. V was trimmed by 7 bases and J by 1 base, leaving 14 bases between them. The CDR3 has 14 residues. The CDR3 here is CSAPDSGSYNEQFF. The CDR3 bases are TGCAGCGCCCCAGACAGTGGGTCCTACAATGAGCAGTTCTTC.

The chain employs TRBV7-2 and TRBJ2-3; maybe TRBD2 (7 bases). Germline CDR1 is SGHTA and CDR2 is FQGNSA. Trimming cost V 0 bases and J 1 base, with 11 bases left between them. The CDR3 loop spans 16 amino acids. CDR3 sequence: CASSLAWGGGTDTQYF. The CDR3 nucleotides are TGTGCCAGCAGCTTAGCCTGGGGGGGCGGCACAGATACGCAGTATTTT.

The chain joins TRBV2 to TRBJ1-2; perhaps TRBD1 as D (6 bases). Germline V lookup: CDR1 SNHLY, CDR2 FYNNEI. Trimming pared 8 bases from V and 3 bases from J, leaving 10 bases between. The CDR3 extends over 12 amino acids. This CDR3 reads CASSDSYYGYTF. In nucleotides, the CDR3 is TGTGCCAGCTCGGACAGCTACTATGGCTACACCTTC. Supplemented by reference TRBV2 and TRBJ1-2, the full variable domain reads EPEVTQTPSHQVTQMGQEVILRCVPISNHLYFYWYRQILGQKVEFLVSFYNNEISEKSEIFDDQFSVERPDGSNFTLKIRSTKLEDSAMYFCASSDSYYGYTFGSGTRLTVV.

The chain carries TRBV3-1 and TRBJ2-3; 7 nucleotides agree with TRBD2. Germline V gene lookup returns CDR1 LGHDT and CDR2 YNNKEL (reference sequence). CDR3 length: 15 residues. The V gene end was trimmed by 5 bases and the J gene end by 5 bases; junction bases not matched to a gene: 10. CDR3 coding DNA: TGTGCCAGCAGCACTCGGGGGGTAGTGGGAGATACGCAGTATTTT. It yields the protein CASSTRGVVGDTQYF.

This clonotype was recorded at least ten times. The V call is TRBV20-1, the J call TRBJ2-6; no definite D call. The CDR3 is 13 amino acids. Germline V gene sequence: CDR1 DFQATT, CDR2 SNEGSKA (reference sequence). Trimming took 0 bases from V and 6 from J, leaving 6 bases between them. The CDR3 loop reads CSARDRAANVLTF. The DNA for the CDR3 is TGCAGTGCTAGAGATCGTGCGGCCAACGTCCTGACTTTC.

This clonotype was recorded a few times. The gene calls are TRBV6-1 and TRBJ2-5, with TRBD2 identical over 8 bases. CDR1 MNHNS and CDR2 SASEGT come from the germline V gene. This CDR3 is built from 16 residues. V lost 7 bases and J lost 5; bases outside the gene matches: 15. Here the CDR3 reads CASTPSRGGGYETQYF. The CDR3 DNA reads as TGTGCCAGCACTCCATCCCGGGGGGGCGGGTATGAGACCCAGTACTTC.

In this sample, this clonotype turned up a few times. The CDR3 region has the DNA TGCAGTGCTCACAGGGAATATCAGCCCCAGCATTTT. Protein sequence: CSAHREYQPQHF. The chain has TRBV20-1 and TRBJ1-5; a weak D match, TRBD1 (6 bases). V was clipped by 5 bases and J by 5 bases, with 10 bases between them. From germline, CDR1 is DFQATT and CDR2 SNEGSKA (reference sequence). The CDR3 consists of 12 residues.

The chain carries TRBV5-4 and TRBJ2-5; no clear D. CDR1 is SGHNT and CDR2 is YYREEE in the germline V gene (reference sequence). The length of the CDR3 is 13 residues. V was trimmed by 8 bases and J by 5 bases, leaving 16 bases between them. The CDR3 DNA follows: TGTGCCAGTCACGACCAAACTATTGAGACCCAGTACTTC. Its translation: CASHDQTIETQYF.

Worth noting for this clonotype: This may be a read error: a much more frequent sequence differs by one nucleotide. The chain couples TRBV20-1 to TRBJ2-7; maybe TRBD2 (7 bases). V was clipped by 8 bases and J by 3 bases, with 20 bases between them. Germline CDR1 DFQATT, CDR2 SNEGSKA (reference sequence). The CDR3 sequence is 14 residues long. The DNA of the CDR3 is TGCAGTTTCTGGATGCGGGGAGGGGGCTACGAGCAGTACTTC. Translated: CSFWMRGGGYEQYF.

There are many counts of this clonotype. V and J are TRBV12-3 or TRBV12-4 and TRBJ2-7, with unresolved D. With 2 bases removed from V and 6 bases from J, the gap between germline ends came to 11 bases. The CDR3 spans 13 residues. DNA of the CDR3: TGTGCCAGCAGTTTAAACAATCACGCCGAGCAGTACTTC. Residues: CASSLNNHAEQYF.

This clonotype was recorded a few times. The chain recombines TRBV9 with TRBJ1-2; D may be TRBD1 (5 bases). The CDR3 sequence is 13 residues long. V shed 6 bases and J shed 8 bases, with 17 bases lying between them. Germline V gene data show CDR1 as SGDLS and CDR2 as YYNGEE. The CDR3 is CASTLGGHWGYTF. In DNA, the CDR3 is TGTGCCAGCACCCTCGGAGGACACTGGGGCTACACCTTC.

This clonotype was found a few times. The chain uses TRBV7-3 and TRBJ1-6, with no clear D. In germline, CDR1 is SGHTA, CDR2 FQGTGA. The CDR3 totals 13 residues. V was cut by 5 bases and J by 7 bases, with 9 bases left in between. The CDR3 nucleotides are TGTGCCAGCAGCATCGGGAGAAATTCACCCCTCCACTTT. This codes for CASSIGRNSPLHF.

Ten or more counts support this clonotype. This chain connects TRBV6-2 or TRBV6-3 to TRBJ1-5; 7 nucleotides agree with TRBD1. The V gene end was trimmed by 7 bases and the J gene end by 1 base; junction bases not matched to a gene: 4. This CDR3 contains 14 residues. Germline V gene lookup returns CDR1 MNHEY and CDR2 SVGEGT. The DNA of the CDR3 is TGTGCCAGCAACCAACAGGGGAGCAATCAGCCCCAGCATTTT. It translates to CASNQQGSNQPQHF.

This clonotype was seen only a few times. The CDR3 region has the DNA TGTGCCAGCAGTATTAGGAGGGGACAGGCCAATGAGCAGTTCTTC. Translation gives CASSIRRGQANEQFF. The chain links TRBV12-3 or TRBV12-4 to TRBJ2-1, with TRBD1 matching over 8 bases. This CDR3 region has 15 residues. Trimming took 5 bases from V and 6 from J; bases not matched to a gene: 9.

This clonotype showed up many times. V and J are TRBV11-2 and TRBJ1-6; D is possibly TRBD1 (6 bases). CDR3 size: 17 residues. Per the germline V gene, CDR1 is SGHAT and CDR2 is FQNNGV. The V end lost 5 bases, the J end lost 7 bases, and 21 bases lay between the germline ends. CDR3 nucleotides: TGTGCCAGCAGCCAAGGTTTCCGGGGGCGCAGGAATTCACCCCTCCACTTT. It encodes CASSQGFRGRRNSPLHF.

This clonotype has more than one count but fewer than ten. The chain combines TRBV12-3 or TRBV12-4 with TRBJ2-1; D is undetermined. V lost 3 bases, J lost 6 bases, and 15 bases lay in between. CDR3 length equals 15 residues. The CDR3 protein is CASSFDVLGSNEQFF. Here the CDR3 DNA reads TGTGCCAGCAGTTTCGACGTTCTTGGTAGCAATGAGCAGTTCTTC.

This clonotype was picked up many times. V is TRBV6-5 and J is TRBJ1-2, with D possibly matching TRBD1 (5 bases). The CDR3 consists of 13 residues. CDR1 and CDR2 (germline): MNHEY, SVGAGI. V lost 4 bases and J 5 bases, leaving 11 bases between the germline ends. CDR3 nucleotides: TGTGCCAGCAGTTGGGACGGAAGGTATGGCTACACCTTC. Its protein product is CASSWDGRYGYTF.

This sequence joins TRBV2 and TRBJ2-7, with TRBD2 as a possible D gene (5 bases). Trimming took 1 base from V and 2 from J, leaving 12 bases between them. CDR1 and CDR2 (germline): SNHLY, FYNNEI. The CDR3 is 15 residues long. The CDR3 loop reads CASSEGLAHPYEQYF. The CDR3 DNA sequence: TGTGCCAGCAGTGAAGGGCTAGCCCACCCCTACGAGCAGTACTTC.

This clonotype was detected many times. The rearrangement links TRBV28 to TRBJ1-5; weak D call: TRBD1 (5 bases). The germline V and J ends were trimmed by 7 bases and 7 bases, with 11 bases remaining between them. This CDR3 region has 12 residues. Germline V lookup: CDR1 MDHEN, CDR2 SYDVKM. CDR3 coding DNA: TGTGCCAGCACTGGGGGGAGCCAGCCCCAGCATTTT. Residues: CASTGGSQPQHF. Together with reference TRBV28 and TRBJ1-5, the CDR3 gives the full variable domain: DVKVTQSSRYLVKRTGEKVFLECVQDMDHENMFWYRQDPGLGLRLIYFSYDVKMKEKGDIPEGYSVSREKKERFSLILESASTNQTSMYLCASTGGSQPQHFGDGTRLSIL.

The V and J genes are TRBV20-1 and TRBJ2-7; D may be TRBD1 (7 bases). Germline CDR1 and CDR2: DFQATT and SNEGSKA (reference sequence). Trimming cost V 1 base and J 3 bases, with 22 bases left between them. This CDR3 is 17 amino acids long. The CDR3 DNA reads as TGCAGTGCTAGAGGACAGGGAGGCAGTTTAGGGGACTACGAGCAGTACTTC. It yields the protein CSARGQGGSLGDYEQYF.

This clonotype was found many times. V is TRBV5-6 and J is TRBJ1-2; possible D gene TRBD1, 5 bases. The germline V gene has CDR1 SGHDT and CDR2 YYEEEE. Deletions cut 2 bases from V and 6 bases from J, with 26 bases between. This CDR3 is built from 18 residues. The CDR3: CASSFGLPGTFEIHGYTF. The DNA for the CDR3 is TGTGCCAGCAGCTTTGGGCTACCCGGGACGTTCGAGATCCATGGCTACACCTTC.